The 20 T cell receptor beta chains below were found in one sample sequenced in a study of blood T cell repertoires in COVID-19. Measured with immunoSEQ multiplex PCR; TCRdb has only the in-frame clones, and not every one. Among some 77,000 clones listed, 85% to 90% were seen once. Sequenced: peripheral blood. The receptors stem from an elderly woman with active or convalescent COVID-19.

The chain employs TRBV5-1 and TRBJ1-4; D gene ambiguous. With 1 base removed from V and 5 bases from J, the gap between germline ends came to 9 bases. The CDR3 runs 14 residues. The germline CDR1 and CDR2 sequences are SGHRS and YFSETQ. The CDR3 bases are TGCGCCAGCAGCTTGACGGTAGAAAATGAAAAACTGTTTTTT. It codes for CASSLTVENEKLFF.

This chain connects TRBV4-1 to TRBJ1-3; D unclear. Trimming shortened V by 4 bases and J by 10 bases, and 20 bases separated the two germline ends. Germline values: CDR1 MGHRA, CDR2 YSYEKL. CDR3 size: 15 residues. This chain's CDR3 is CASSPQFLRIGTIYF. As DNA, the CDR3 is TGCGCCAGCAGCCCTCAGTTCCTCAGGATTGGGACCATATATTTT.

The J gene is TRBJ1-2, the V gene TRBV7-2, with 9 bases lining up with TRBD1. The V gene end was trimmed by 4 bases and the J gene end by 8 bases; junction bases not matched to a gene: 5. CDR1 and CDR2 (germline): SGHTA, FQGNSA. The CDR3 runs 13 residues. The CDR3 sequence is CASSSRQGGGYTF. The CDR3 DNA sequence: TGTGCCAGCAGCTCCCGACAGGGGGGCGGCTACACCTTC.

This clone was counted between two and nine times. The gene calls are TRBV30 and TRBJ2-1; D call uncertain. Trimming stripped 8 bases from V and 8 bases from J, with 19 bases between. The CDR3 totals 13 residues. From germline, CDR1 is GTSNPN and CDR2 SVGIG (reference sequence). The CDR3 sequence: CASPGPVLDEQFF. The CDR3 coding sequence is TGTGCCAGTCCGGGTCCGGTTCTCGATGAGCAGTTCTTC.

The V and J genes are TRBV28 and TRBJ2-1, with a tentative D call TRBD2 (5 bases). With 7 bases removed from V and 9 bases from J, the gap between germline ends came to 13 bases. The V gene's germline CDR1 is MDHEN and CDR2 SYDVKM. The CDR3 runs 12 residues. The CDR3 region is CASTRPAGEQFF. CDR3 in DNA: TGTGCCAGCACCCGCCCTGCGGGTGAGCAGTTCTTC.

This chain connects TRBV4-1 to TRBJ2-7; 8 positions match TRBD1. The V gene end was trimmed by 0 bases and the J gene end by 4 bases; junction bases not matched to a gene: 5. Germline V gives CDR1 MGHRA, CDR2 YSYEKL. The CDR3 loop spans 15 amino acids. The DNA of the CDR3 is TGCGCCAGCAGCCAAGACCGAGACAGGGGTTACGAGCAGTACTTC. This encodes CASSQDRDRGYEQYF.

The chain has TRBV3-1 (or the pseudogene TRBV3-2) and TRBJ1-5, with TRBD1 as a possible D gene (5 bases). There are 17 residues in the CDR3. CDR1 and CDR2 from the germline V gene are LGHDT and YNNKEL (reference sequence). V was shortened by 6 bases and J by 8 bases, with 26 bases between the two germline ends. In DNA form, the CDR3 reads TGTGCCAGCAGTTACGAGTTTGGGACTACAAACGAGAAGCCCCAGCATTTT. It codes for CASSYEFGTTNEKPQHF.

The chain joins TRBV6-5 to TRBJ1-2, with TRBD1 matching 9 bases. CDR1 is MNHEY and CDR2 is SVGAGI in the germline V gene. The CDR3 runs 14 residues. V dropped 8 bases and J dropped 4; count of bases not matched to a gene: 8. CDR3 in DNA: TGTGCCAGCGGAGCACAGGGGGCGGGCTATGGCTACACCTTC. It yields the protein CASGAQGAGYGYTF.

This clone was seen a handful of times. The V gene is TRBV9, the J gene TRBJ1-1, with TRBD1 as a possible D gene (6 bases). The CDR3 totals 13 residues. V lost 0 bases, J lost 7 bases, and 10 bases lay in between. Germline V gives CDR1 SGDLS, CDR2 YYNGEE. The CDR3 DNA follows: TGTGCCAGCAGCGTAGCTGTACAGGGTGAAGCTTTCTTT. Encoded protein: CASSVAVQGEAFF.

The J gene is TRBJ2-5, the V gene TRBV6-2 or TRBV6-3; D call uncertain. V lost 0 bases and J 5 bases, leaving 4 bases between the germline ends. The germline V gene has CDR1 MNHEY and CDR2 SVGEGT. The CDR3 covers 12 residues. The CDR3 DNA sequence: TGTGCCAGCAGTTACTCGCAGGAGACCCAGTACTTC. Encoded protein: CASSYSQETQYF.

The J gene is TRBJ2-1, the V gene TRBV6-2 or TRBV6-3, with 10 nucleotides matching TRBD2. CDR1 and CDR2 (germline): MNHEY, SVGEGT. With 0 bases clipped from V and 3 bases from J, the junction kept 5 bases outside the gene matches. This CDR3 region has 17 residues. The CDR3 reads CASSYSPAGGIYNEQFF. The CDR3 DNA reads TGTGCCAGCAGTTACTCCCCAGCGGGAGGGATCTACAATGAGCAGTTCTTC.

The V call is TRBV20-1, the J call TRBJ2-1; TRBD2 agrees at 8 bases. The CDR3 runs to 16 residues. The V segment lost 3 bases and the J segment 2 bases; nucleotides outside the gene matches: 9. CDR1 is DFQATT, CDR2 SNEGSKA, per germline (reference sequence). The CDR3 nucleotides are TGCAGTGCTAGTTCAACTAGCGGAGGAACCTACAATGAGCAGTTCTTC. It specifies CSASSTSGGTYNEQFF.

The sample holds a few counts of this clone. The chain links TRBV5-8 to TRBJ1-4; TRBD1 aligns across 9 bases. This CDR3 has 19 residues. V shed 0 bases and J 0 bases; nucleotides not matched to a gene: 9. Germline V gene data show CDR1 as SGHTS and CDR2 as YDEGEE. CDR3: CASSLALQGARSTNEKLFF. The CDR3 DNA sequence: TGTGCCAGCAGCTTGGCCCTACAGGGGGCCCGTTCAACTAATGAAAAACTGTTTTTT.

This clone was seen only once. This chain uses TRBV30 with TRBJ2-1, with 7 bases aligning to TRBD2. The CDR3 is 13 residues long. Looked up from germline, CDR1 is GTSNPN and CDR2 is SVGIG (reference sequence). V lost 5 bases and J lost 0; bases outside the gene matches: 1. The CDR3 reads CAWGGSSYNEQFF. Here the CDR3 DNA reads TGTGCCTGGGGCGGGAGCTCCTACAATGAGCAGTTCTTC. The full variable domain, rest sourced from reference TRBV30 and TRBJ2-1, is SQTIHQWPATLVQPVGSPLSLECTVEGTSNPNLYWYRQAAGRGLQLLFYSVGIGQISSEVPQNLSASRPQDRQFILSSKKLLLSDSGFYLCAWGGSSYNEQFFGPGTRLTVL.

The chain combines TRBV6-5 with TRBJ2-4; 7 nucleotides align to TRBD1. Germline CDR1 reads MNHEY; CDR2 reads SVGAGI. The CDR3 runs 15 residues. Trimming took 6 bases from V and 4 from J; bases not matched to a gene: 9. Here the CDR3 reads CASSGDRVGKNIQYF. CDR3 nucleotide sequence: TGTGCCAGCAGCGGTGACAGGGTTGGGAAAAACATTCAGTACTTC.

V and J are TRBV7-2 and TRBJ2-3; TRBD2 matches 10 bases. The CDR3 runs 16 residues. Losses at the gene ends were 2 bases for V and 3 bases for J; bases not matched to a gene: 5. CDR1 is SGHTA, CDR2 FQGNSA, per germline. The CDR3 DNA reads TGTGCCAGCAGCTTACGTCTAGCGGGAGTAACAGATACGCAGTATTTT. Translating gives CASSLRLAGVTDTQYF. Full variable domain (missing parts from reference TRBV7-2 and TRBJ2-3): GAGVSQSPSNKVTEKGKDVELRCDPISGHTALYWYRQSLGQGLEFLIYFQGNSAPDKSGLPSDRFSAERTGGSVSTLTIQRTQQEDSAVYLCASSLRLAGVTDTQYFGPGTRLTVL.

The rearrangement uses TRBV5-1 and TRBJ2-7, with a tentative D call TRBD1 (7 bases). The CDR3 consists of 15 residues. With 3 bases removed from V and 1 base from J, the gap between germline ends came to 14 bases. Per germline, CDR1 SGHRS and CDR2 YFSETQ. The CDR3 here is CASSSGRGRSYEQYF. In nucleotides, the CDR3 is TGCGCCAGCAGCTCCGGCAGGGGGAGGTCCTACGAGCAGTACTTC. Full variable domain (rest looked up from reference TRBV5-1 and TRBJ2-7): KAGVTQTPRYLIKTRGQQVTLSCSPISGHRSVSWYQQTPGQGLQFLFEYFSETQRNKGNFPGRFSGRQFSNSRSEMNVSTLELGDSALYLCASSSGRGRSYEQYFGPGTRLTVT.

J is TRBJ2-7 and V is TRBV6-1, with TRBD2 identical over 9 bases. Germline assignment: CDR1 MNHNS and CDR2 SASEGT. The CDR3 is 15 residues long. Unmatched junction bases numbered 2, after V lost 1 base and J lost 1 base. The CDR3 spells CASSEDAGGSYEQYF. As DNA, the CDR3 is TGTGCCAGCAGTGAAGATGCGGGAGGGTCCTACGAGCAGTACTTC.

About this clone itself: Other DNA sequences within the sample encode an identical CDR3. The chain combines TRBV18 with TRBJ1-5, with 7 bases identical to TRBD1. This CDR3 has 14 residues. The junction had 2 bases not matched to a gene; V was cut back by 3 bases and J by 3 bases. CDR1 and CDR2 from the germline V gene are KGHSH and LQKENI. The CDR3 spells CASSPGQSNQPQHF. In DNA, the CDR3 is TGTGCCAGCTCACCGGGACAGTCCAATCAGCCCCAGCATTTT.

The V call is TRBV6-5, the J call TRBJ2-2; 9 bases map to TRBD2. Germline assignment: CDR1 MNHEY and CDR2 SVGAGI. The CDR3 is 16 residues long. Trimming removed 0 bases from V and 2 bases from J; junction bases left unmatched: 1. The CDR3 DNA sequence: TGTGCCAGCAGTTACTCGACTAGCGGAAACACCGGGGAGCTGTTTTTT. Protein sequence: CASSYSTSGNTGELFF.